Detailed here is one T cell receptor (beta chain). This entry comes from a study of blood T cell repertoires in COVID-19. Repertoires were generated with immunoSEQ multiplex PCR, while TCRdb's copy carries only in-frame clones and drops some. Of more than 200,000 clones listed, 70% to 90% are singletons. The CDR3 contains 13 residues. Trimming took 5 bases from V and 4 from J; bases not matched to a gene: 3. CDR1 is SGHDT, CDR2 YYEEEE, per germline. Material for sequencing was peripheral blood. The chain couples TRBV5-6 to TRBJ2-3; TRBD2 agrees at 8 bases. The sequence was collected from a woman aged 55-69 years with COVID-19, enrolled during active disease. As DNA, the CDR3 is TGTGCCAGCAGTTCGGGGGGGGCAGATACGCAGTATTTT. It yields the protein CASSSGGADTQYF. The complete variable domain, with remaining parts taken from reference TRBV5-6 and TRBJ2-3, reads DAGVTQSPTHLIKTRGQQVTLRCSPKSGHDTVSWYQQALGQGPQFIFQYYEEEERQRGNFPDRFSGHQFPNYSSELNVNALLLGDSALYLCASSSGGADTQYFGPGTRLTVL.